One and the same sample provided the 25 T cell receptor beta chains below, sequenced in a study of T-cell reconstitution after alpha-beta-depleted transplantation in children. As it was prepared, the TCRbeta library received unique molecular identifiers. TCRdb analysed the PCR reads with MiXCR anew, one entry per CDR3 protein. The repertoire holds approximately 1,000,000 distinct CDR3 sequences, with roughly 29% as singletons. Sample: PBMCs, mostly from graft donor cells, taken 360 days after TCRalphabeta/CD19-depleted stem cell transplant. These receptors originate from a boy younger than two who had a stem cell transplant for SCID, so the T cells may come from the graft donor.

Ten or more counts support this clonotype. CDR3 residues: CASSLPRLTGNEQFF. CDR3 bases: TGCGCCAGCAGCTTGCCACGTCTGACAGGAAATGAGCAGTTCTTC. J is TRBJ2-1 and V is TRBV5-1; possibly TRBD1 for D (6 bases). The V end was cut by 1 base, the J end by 7 bases, with 15 bases between. This CDR3 spans 15 amino acids. CDR1 is SGHRS and CDR2 is YFSETQ in the germline V gene.

The chain carries TRBV7-9 and TRBJ2-1; perhaps TRBD2 as D (6 bases). V was clipped by 5 bases and J by 5 bases, with 16 bases between them. CDR1 is SEHNR and CDR2 is FQNEAQ in the germline V gene (reference sequence). This CDR3 contains 15 residues. In DNA form, the CDR3 reads TGTGCCAGCAGCCGCCGGACTACGAACCACAATGAGCAGTTCTTC. As protein: CASSRRTTNHNEQFF.

The V and J genes are TRBV7-2 and TRBJ1-2; D ambiguous. CDR1 SGHTA and CDR2 FQGNSA come from the germline V gene. The CDR3 loop spans 14 amino acids. The V and J ends lost 1 base and 4 bases respectively, with 10 bases between them. CDR3 sequence reads: CASSLEVALYGYTF. The DNA of the CDR3 is TGTGCCAGCAGCTTAGAGGTGGCCCTCTATGGCTACACCTTC.

The chain joins TRBV5-4 to TRBJ2-3, with 7 bases that match TRBD2. CDR1 and CDR2 (germline): SGHNT, YYREEE (reference sequence). This CDR3 is built from 16 residues. The trim removed 4 bases at V and 3 bases at J, leaving 11 bases unmatched. In DNA, the CDR3 is TGTGCCAGCAGCCCCCGGCGGGGAGGGGTTACAGATACGCAGTATTTT. Amino acid sequence: CASSPRRGGVTDTQYF.

The chain has TRBV6-6 and TRBJ1-2; D is unclear. The CDR3 is 13 amino acids. Deletions cut 0 bases from V and 14 bases from J, with 16 bases between. Germline CDR1 reads MNHNY; CDR2 reads SVGAGI (reference sequence). The CDR3: CASSYSAIGPGTF. The CDR3 DNA follows: TGTGCCAGCAGTTACTCTGCAATTGGGCCGGGGACCTTC.

This sequence joins TRBV15 and TRBJ1-5; 9 bases agree with TRBD1. Germline V lookup: CDR1 LNHNV, CDR2 YYDKDF (reference sequence). The CDR3 covers 16 residues. The junction had 9 bases not matched to a gene; V was cut back by 4 bases and J by 5 bases. Here the CDR3 reads CATSTHRQGEHQPQHF. In nucleotides, the CDR3 is TGTGCCACCAGCACCCATCGACAGGGGGAACATCAGCCCCAGCATTTT. Filled out from reference TRBV15 and TRBJ1-5, the complete variable domain reads DAMVIQNPRYQVTQFGKPVTLSCSQTLNHNVMYWYQQKSSQAPKLLFHYYDKDFNNEADTPDNFQSRRPNTSFCFLDIRSPGLGDTAMYLCATSTHRQGEHQPQHFGDGTRLSIL.

This clonotype was found a few times. The chain carries TRBV20-1 and TRBJ2-3; no firm D call. Germline CDR1 DFQATT, CDR2 SNEGSKA (reference sequence). This CDR3 is 14 amino acids long. Trimming stripped 6 bases from V and 4 bases from J, with 17 bases between. CDR3 sequence: CSAADLFLADTQYF. The CDR3 bases are TGCAGTGCCGCCGACTTGTTCCTTGCAGATACGCAGTATTTT.

CDR3 protein: CASSRTQIRDLNTEAFF. Here the CDR3 DNA reads TGTGCCAGCAGTCGAACCCAGATTCGGGACTTGAACACTGAAGCTTTCTTT. The chain combines TRBV7-9 with TRBJ1-1; possibly TRBD1 for D (5 bases). There are 17 residues in the CDR3. Trimming removed 6 bases at V and 0 bases at J, with 20 bases between. CDR1 is SEHNR, CDR2 FQNEAQ, per germline (reference sequence).

The chain is built from TRBV6-2 or TRBV6-3 and TRBJ2-2, with D unclear. The germline V gene has CDR1 MNHEY and CDR2 SVGEGT. The CDR3 has 15 residues. The germline V and J ends were trimmed by 6 bases and 6 bases, with 17 bases remaining between them. CDR3 residues: CASRGSAAAAGELFF. The CDR3 region has the DNA TGTGCCAGCAGGGGGTCCGCGGCGGCCGCCGGGGAGCTGTTTTTT.

The chain uses TRBV12-3 or TRBV12-4 and TRBJ2-7; no clear D gene. This CDR3 region has 14 residues. Deletions cut 6 bases from V and 0 bases from J, with 12 bases between. The CDR3 coding sequence is TGTGCCAGCAGCCGGGCCGGCGGCTCCTACGAGCAGTACTTC. Translation: CASSRAGGSYEQYF.

This sequence joins TRBV5-1 and TRBJ2-1, with D perhaps TRBD2 (5 bases). Germline V gene lookup returns CDR1 SGHRS and CDR2 YFSETQ. Between the trimmed V and J ends, which lost 1 base and 8 bases, there was a span of 10 bases. CDR3 length equals 13 residues. CDR3: CASSLTRVHEQFF. DNA for the CDR3: TGCGCCAGCAGCTTGACTAGAGTCCATGAGCAGTTCTTC.

The chain has TRBV15 and TRBJ2-4, with D unclear. The CDR3 length is 12 residues. Germline V lookup: CDR1 LNHNV, CDR2 YYDKDF (reference sequence). This chain's CDR3 is CASSSGRDIQYF. The CDR3, as DNA: TGTGCTTCCTCCTCAGGACGTGACATTCAGTACTTC. Full variable domain (missing parts from reference TRBV15 and TRBJ2-4): DAMVIQNPRYQVTQFGKPVTLSCSQTLNHNVMYWYQQKSSQAPKLLFHYYDKDFNNEADTPDNFQSRRPNTSFCFLDIRSPGLGDTAMYLCASSSGRDIQYFGAGTRLSVL.

CDR3 sequence (DNA): TGTGCCAGCAGCCCTCAGGGGGGGGTACTTGGAAAACTGTTTTTT. Translation gives CASSPQGGVLGKLFF. V gene TRBV11-2 combines with J gene TRBJ1-4; 7 bases are shared with TRBD1. The CDR3 loop spans 15 amino acids. Looked up from germline, CDR1 is SGHAT and CDR2 is FQNNGV. The trim removed 5 bases at V and 10 bases at J, leaving 13 bases unmatched.

This clonotype was detected a few times. J is TRBJ1-1 and V is TRBV29-1; D perhaps matches TRBD1 (6 bases). Deletions cut 5 bases from V and 0 bases from J, with 13 bases between. Per the germline V gene, CDR1 is SQVTM and CDR2 is ANQGSEA. The CDR3 totals 14 residues. CDR3 residues: CSVKTGHLNTEAFF. DNA for the CDR3: TGCAGCGTTAAAACGGGACATTTGAACACTGAAGCTTTCTTT.

This clonotype has only a few counts. This chain connects TRBV5-1 to TRBJ2-5; D not resolved. CDR1 SGHRS and CDR2 YFSETQ come from the germline V gene. The V gene lost 4 bases and the J gene lost 0 bases, with 7 bases spanning the gap. The CDR3 covers 13 residues. Here the CDR3 DNA reads TGCGCCAGCAGCCCCATCTACCAAGAGACCCAGTACTTC. Translating gives CASSPIYQETQYF.

This clonotype was seen a few times. The chain joins TRBV11-2 to TRBJ2-1; TRBD1 is a possible D gene (5 bases). Trimming shortened V by 2 bases and J by 6 bases, and 11 bases separated the two germline ends. The germline gives CDR1 SGHAT, CDR2 FQNNGV. The CDR3 is 14 amino acids. CDR3 in DNA: TGTGCCAGCAGCTTATATAAGGGGCCCAATGAGCAGTTCTTC. Translated, it gives CASSLYKGPNEQFF.

This chain links TRBV27 with TRBJ2-7; 9 nucleotides agree with TRBD1. The CDR3 runs 16 residues. Germline V lookup: CDR1 MNHEY, CDR2 SMNVEV (reference sequence). Trimming took 6 bases from V and 1 from J; bases not matched to a gene: 10. In DNA form, the CDR3 reads TGTGCCAGCAGAGACCTCGGGACAGGGTTTTCCTACGAGCAGTACTTC. As protein: CASRDLGTGFSYEQYF.

J is TRBJ2-6 and V is TRBV12-3 or TRBV12-4; possibly TRBD1 or TRBD2 for D (5 bases each). Trimming removed 3 bases at V and 2 bases at J, with 8 bases between. The CDR3 has 15 amino acids. CDR3 in amino acids: CASSFEGPGANVLTF. The CDR3 DNA is TGTGCCAGCAGTTTCGAGGGGCCTGGGGCCAACGTCCTGACTTTC.

The chain has TRBV24-1 and TRBJ1-1, with 9 bases fitting TRBD1. The CDR3 extends over 15 amino acids. Trimming removed 3 bases from V and 2 bases from J; junction bases left unmatched: 3. CDR1 is KGHDR, CDR2 SFDVKD, per germline. CDR3 residues: CATSDGDRDNTEAFF. CDR3 sequence (DNA): TGTGCCACCAGTGATGGGGACAGGGATAACACTGAAGCTTTCTTT.

CDR3 protein: CASSVSRGTGELFF. DNA for the CDR3: TGTGCCAGCAGCGTTTCGAGGGGGACCGGGGAGCTGTTTTTT. The J gene is TRBJ2-2, the V gene TRBV7-8; tentative D call: TRBD1 (6 bases). CDR3 size: 14 residues. CDR1 is SGHVS and CDR2 is FQNEAQ in the germline V gene. Between the trimmed V and J ends, which lost 5 bases and 5 bases, there was a span of 12 bases.

This chain links TRBV4-3 with TRBJ2-7; tentative D call: TRBD2 (5 bases). V shed 0 bases and J shed 6 bases, with 15 bases lying between them. There are 15 residues in the CDR3. Per germline, CDR1 LGHNA and CDR2 YSLEER. CDR3 protein: CASSQERSRAIEQYF. CDR3 coding DNA: TGCGCCAGCAGCCAAGAACGGTCGCGGGCAATCGAGCAGTACTTC.

The genes are TRBV27 and TRBJ2-5; 8 bases fit TRBD1. The CDR3 has 14 residues. With 7 bases clipped from V and 5 bases from J, the junction kept 9 bases outside the gene matches. Germline CDR1 is MNHEY and CDR2 is SMNVEV (reference sequence). CDR3 DNA: TGTGCCAGCAAAGGAGGCAGGGGGCAGGAGACCCAGTACTTC. It specifies CASKGGRGQETQYF.

The table lists this clonotype with a few counts. In DNA, the CDR3 is TGTGCTAGTGGTTTGAAATGGACTAGCTCCTACAATGAGCAGTTCTTC. Protein product: CASGLKWTSSYNEQFF. V is TRBV12-5 and J is TRBJ2-1; 7 nucleotides line up with TRBD2. Germline lookup yields CDR1 LGHNT and CDR2 FRNRAP. The CDR3 is 16 residues long. Trimming removed 2 bases from V and 0 bases from J; junction bases left unmatched: 4.

The chain has TRBV15 and TRBJ2-1; 14 positions match TRBD2. Germline CDR1 is LNHNV and CDR2 is YYDKDF (reference sequence). V lost 5 bases and J lost 2; bases outside the gene matches: 14. The CDR3 loop spans 20 amino acids. The CDR3 DNA reads TGTGCCACCAGCTACCGAATAGGACTAGCGGGGGGTGAACCCTACAATGAGCAGTTCTTC. Its protein is CATSYRIGLAGGEPYNEQFF.

This chain links TRBV10-3 with TRBJ2-5; D is perhaps TRBD1 or TRBD2 (5 bases each). Per germline, CDR1 ENHRY and CDR2 SYGVKD. Trimming pared 10 bases from V and 1 base from J, leaving 16 bases between. CDR3 length: 14 residues. The CDR3 spells CATRDAVLQETQYF. The CDR3 DNA follows: TGTGCCACCCGGGACGCAGTTCTCCAAGAGACCCAGTACTTC.